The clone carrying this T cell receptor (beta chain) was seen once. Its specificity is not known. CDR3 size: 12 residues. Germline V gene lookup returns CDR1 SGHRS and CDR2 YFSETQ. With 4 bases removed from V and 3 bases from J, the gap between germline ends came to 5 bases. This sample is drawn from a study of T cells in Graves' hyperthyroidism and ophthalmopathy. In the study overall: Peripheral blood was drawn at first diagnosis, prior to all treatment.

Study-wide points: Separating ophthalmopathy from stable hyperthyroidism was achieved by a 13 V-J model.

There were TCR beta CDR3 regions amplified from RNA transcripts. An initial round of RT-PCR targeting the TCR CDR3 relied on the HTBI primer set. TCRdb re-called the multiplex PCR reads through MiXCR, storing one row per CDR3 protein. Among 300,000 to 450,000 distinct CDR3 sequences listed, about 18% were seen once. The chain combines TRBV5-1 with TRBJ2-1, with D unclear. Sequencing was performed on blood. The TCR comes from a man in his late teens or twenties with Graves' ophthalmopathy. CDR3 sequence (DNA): TGCGCCAGCAGCCCGGTCTACAATGAGCAGTTCTTC. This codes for CASSPVYNEQFF.